The sequence of this T cell receptor beta chain was determined in a study of blood T cells in healthy people across ages. This clonotype was recorded at least ten times. The antigen is unknown. The study's findings and limits: Age advanced and TCR beta diversity per million T cells fell, roughly linearly. Without sorted subsets, naive and antigen-experienced compartments could not be conclusively compared.

A J-beta primer mix and a sample-barcoded 5' primer were used in a second PCR of roughly 6 to 11 cycles. In TCRdb, the 5' RACE reads were re-called with MiXCR into one record per CDR3 protein. This table has about 900,000 distinct CDR3 sequences, 45% to 50% appearing once. Trimming left V 2 bases short and J 0 bases short, with 5 bases between. The CDR3 runs to 12 residues. From germline, CDR1 is SQVTM and CDR2 ANQGSEA. Donors ranged from about 6 to 90 years old and were healthy Caucasians in Russia. Per individual sample, total RNA of at least 5.5 micrograms was extracted. The V and J genes are TRBV29-1 and TRBJ2-7; D uncertain. This TCR was recovered from a man in his thirties or forties in good health. The specimen was blood. CDR3 sequence: CSVETRSYEQYF. CDR3 DNA sequence: TGCAGCGTTGAAACGCGCTCCTACGAGCAGTACTTC.